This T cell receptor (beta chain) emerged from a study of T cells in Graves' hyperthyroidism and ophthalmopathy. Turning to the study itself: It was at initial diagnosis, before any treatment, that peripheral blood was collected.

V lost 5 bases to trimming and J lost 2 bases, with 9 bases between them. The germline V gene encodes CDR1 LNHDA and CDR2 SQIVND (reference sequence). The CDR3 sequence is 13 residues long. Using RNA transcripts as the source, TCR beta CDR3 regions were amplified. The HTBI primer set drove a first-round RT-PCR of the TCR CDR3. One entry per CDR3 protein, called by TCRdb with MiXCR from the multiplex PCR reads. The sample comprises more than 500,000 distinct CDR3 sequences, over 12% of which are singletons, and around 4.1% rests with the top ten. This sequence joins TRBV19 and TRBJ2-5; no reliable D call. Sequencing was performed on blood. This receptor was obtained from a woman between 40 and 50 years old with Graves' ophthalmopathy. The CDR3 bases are TGTGCCAGTAGTTCTCAAACGCAAGAGACCCAGTACTTC. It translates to CASSSQTQETQYF.